This T cell receptor beta chain came from a study of spatial heterogeneity in lung cancer. About the research overall: The study consistently detected more beta-chain than alpha-chain sequences. Regarding the study as a whole: There were more appearances of ubiquitous expanded tumor TCRs in blood at resection than at follow-up.

The time point was: sample taken at primary tumor resection. Frozen PBMC, nontumor lung or tumor provided whole RNA, which was sequenced unsorted. Comments on this clonotype: No antigen is known for it.

A single record per CDR3 protein comes from TCRdb applying MiXCR to the 5' RACE reads. The sample has tens of thousands of distinct CDR3 sequences; approximately 13% are singletons. CDR3 length: 16 residues. V was trimmed by 4 bases and J by 3 bases, leaving 17 bases between them. The V gene's germline CDR1 is LNHNV and CDR2 YYDKDF (reference sequence). The sample here was PBMCs, taken at surgery. The sequence came from a male donor with early-stage non-small cell lung cancer. This chain connects TRBV15 to TRBJ2-3; D unresolved. CDR3 loop: CATSTLAGLRTDTQYF. As DNA, the CDR3 is TGTGCCACCAGCACGTTAGCTGGGTTGAGAACAGATACGCAGTATTTT.